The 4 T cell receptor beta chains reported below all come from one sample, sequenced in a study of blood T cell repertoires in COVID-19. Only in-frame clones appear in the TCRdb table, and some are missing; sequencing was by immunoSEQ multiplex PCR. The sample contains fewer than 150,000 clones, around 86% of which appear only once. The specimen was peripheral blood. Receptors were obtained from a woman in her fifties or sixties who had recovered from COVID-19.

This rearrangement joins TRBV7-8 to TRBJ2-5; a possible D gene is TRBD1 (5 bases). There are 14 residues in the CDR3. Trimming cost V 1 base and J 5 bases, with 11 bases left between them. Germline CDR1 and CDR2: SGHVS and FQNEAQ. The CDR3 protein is CASSLGRARETQYF. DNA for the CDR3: TGTGCCAGCAGCTTAGGCAGGGCGAGGGAGACCCAGTACTTC.

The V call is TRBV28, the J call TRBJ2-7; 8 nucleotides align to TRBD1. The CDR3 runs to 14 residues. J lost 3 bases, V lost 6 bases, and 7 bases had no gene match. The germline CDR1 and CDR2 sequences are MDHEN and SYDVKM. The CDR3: CASRPGQAYYEQYF. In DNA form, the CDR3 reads TGTGCCAGCAGGCCGGGACAGGCCTACTACGAGCAGTACTTC.

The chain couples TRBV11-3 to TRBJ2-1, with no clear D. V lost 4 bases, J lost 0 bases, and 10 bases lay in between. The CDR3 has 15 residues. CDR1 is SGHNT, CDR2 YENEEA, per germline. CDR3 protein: CASSSGPPSYNEQFF. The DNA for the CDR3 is TGTGCCAGCAGCTCAGGTCCCCCCTCCTACAATGAGCAGTTCTTC.

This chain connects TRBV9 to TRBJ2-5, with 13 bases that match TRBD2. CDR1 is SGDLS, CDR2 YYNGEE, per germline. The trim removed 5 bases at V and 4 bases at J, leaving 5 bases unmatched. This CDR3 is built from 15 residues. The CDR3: CASSLGLAGVETQYF. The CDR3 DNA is TGTGCCAGCAGTCTTGGACTAGCGGGAGTAGAGACCCAGTACTTC. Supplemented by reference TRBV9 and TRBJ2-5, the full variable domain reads DSGVTQTPKHLITATGQRVTLRCSPRSGDLSVYWYQQSLDQGLQFLIQYYNGEERAKGNILERFSAQQFPDLHSELNLSSLELGDSALYFCASSLGLAGVETQYFGPGTRLLVL.